The rows below give T cell receptor beta chains drawn from one sample of a study of T cell repertoires in cytomegalovirus infection. Antigen specificity for these receptors is unknown. In TCRdb, the reads were re-called with MiXCR into one record per CDR3 protein. The sample shows some 940,000 distinct CDR3 sequences, around 29% of them seen only once. The source material was cultured CD8+ T cells from PBMCs, sampled from culture after CMV antigen stimulation. The source of these receptors is a human donor in good health (CMV status not recorded). Some clones in this sample may be carry-over from other donors' samples. The CDR3 runs from the conserved cysteine through the conserved F or W. D genes are given only for firm matches. Not all rows give a size; the values are once, few, many and, for expanded clones, a class.

v_gene: TRBV2
d_gene: -
j_gene: TRBJ2-1
abundance: few
CDR3aa: CASREQFF
CDR3nt: TGTGCCAGCAGAGAGCAGTTCTTC

v_gene: TRBV6-1
d_gene: TRBD1
j_gene: TRBJ1-1
abundance: -
CDR3aa: CASSPLDRVVTEAFF
CDR3nt: TGTGCCAGCAGTCCCCTCGACAGGGTCGTCACTGAAGCTTTCTTT

v_gene: TRBV7-6
d_gene: TRBD2
j_gene: TRBJ2-5
abundance: many
CDR3aa: CASSLRGGLETQYF
CDR3nt: TGTGCCAGCAGCTTGCGGGGGGGCCTGGAGACCCAGTACTTC

v_gene: TRBV7-2
d_gene: TRBD2
j_gene: TRBJ2-5
abundance: -
CDR3aa: CASSSYAAGKETQYF
CDR3nt: TGTGCCAGCAGCTCCTACGCAGCGGGAAAAGAGACCCAGTACTTC

v_gene: TRBV4-2
d_gene: -
j_gene: TRBJ2-7
abundance: few
CDR3aa: CASTLGGESYEQYF
CDR3nt: TGTGCCAGCACTCTAGGGGGAGAATCCTACGAGCAGTACTTC

v_gene: TRBV20-1
d_gene: TRBD2
j_gene: TRBJ2-1
abundance: once
CDR3aa: CSARGLAGRYNEQFF
CDR3nt: TGCAGTGCTAGAGGGCTAGCGGGGCGATACAATGAGCAGTTCTTC

v_gene: TRBV5-5
d_gene: TRBD1
j_gene: TRBJ1-5
abundance: -
CDR3aa: CASSPVQGDSNQPQHF
CDR3nt: TGTGCCAGCAGTCCAGTTCAGGGGGATAGCAATCAGCCCCAGCATTTT

v_gene: TRBV9
d_gene: -
j_gene: TRBJ2-3
abundance: few
CDR3aa: CASSVGGGLSTDTQYF
CDR3nt: TGTGCCAGCAGCGTAGGAGGGGGGCTAAGCACAGATACGCAGTATTTT

v_gene: TRBV6-2/TRBV6-3
d_gene: -
j_gene: TRBJ1-5
abundance: -
CDR3aa: CASSYGGGGSNQPQHF
CDR3nt: TGTGCCAGCAGTTACGGAGGGGGGGGTAGCAATCAGCCCCAGCATTTT

v_gene: TRBV7-3
d_gene: TRBD2
j_gene: TRBJ2-2
abundance: -
CDR3aa: CASSPTLAGANTGELFF
CDR3nt: TGTGCCAGCAGCCCCACTCTAGCGGGGGCTAACACCGGGGAGCTGTTTTTT